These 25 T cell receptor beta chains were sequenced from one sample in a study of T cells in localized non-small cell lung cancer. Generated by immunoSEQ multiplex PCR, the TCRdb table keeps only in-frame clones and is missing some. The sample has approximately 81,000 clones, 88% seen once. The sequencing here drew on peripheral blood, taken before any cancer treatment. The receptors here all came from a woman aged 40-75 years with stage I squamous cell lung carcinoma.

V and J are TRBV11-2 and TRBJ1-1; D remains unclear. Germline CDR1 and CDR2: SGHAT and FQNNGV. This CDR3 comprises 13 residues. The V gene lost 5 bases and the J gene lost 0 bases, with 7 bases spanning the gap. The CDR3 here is CASSPHMNTEAFF. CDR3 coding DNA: TGTGCCAGCAGCCCTCACATGAACACTGAAGCTTTCTTT.

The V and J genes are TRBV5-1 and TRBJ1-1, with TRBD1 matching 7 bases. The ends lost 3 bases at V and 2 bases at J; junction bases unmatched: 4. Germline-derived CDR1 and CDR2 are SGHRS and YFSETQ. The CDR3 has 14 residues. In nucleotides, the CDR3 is TGCGCCAGCAGCTCGGGACAGTCAAACACTGAAGCTTTCTTT. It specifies CASSSGQSNTEAFF. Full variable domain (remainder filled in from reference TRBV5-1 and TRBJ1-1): KAGVTQTPRYLIKTRGQQVTLSCSPISGHRSVSWYQQTPGQGLQFLFEYFSETQRNKGNFPGRFSGRQFSNSRSEMNVSTLELGDSALYLCASSSGQSNTEAFFGQGTRLTVV.

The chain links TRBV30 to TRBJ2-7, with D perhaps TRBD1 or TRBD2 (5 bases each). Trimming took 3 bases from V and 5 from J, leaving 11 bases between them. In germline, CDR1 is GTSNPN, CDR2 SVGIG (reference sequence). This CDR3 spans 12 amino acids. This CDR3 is CAWREGTHEQYF. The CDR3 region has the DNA TGTGCCTGGAGAGAGGGGACCCACGAGCAGTACTTC.

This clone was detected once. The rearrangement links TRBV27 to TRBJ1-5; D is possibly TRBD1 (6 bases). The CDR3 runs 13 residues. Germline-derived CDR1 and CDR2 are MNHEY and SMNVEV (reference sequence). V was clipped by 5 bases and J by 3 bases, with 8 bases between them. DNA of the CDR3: TGTGCCAGCAGTCACAGGGTCAATCAGCCCCAGCATTTT. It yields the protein CASSHRVNQPQHF.

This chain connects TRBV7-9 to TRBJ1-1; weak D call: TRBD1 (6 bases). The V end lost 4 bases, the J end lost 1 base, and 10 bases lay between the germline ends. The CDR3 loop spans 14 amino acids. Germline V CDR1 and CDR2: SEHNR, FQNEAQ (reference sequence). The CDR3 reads CASSSIQGNTEAFF. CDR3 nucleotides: TGTGCCAGCAGCTCTATACAGGGGAACACTGAAGCTTTCTTT.

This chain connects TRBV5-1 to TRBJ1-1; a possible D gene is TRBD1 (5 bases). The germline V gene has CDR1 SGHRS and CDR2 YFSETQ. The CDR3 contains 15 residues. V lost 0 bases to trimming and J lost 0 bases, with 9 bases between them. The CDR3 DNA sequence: TGCGCCAGCAGCTTGGTGCGGGGCTTGAACACTGAAGCTTTCTTT. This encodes CASSLVRGLNTEAFF.

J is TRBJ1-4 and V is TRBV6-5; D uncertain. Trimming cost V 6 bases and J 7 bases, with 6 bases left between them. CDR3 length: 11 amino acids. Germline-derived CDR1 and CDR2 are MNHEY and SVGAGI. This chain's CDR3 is CASRSLEKLFF. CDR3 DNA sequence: TGTGCCAGCAGGAGCCTTGAAAAACTGTTTTTT.

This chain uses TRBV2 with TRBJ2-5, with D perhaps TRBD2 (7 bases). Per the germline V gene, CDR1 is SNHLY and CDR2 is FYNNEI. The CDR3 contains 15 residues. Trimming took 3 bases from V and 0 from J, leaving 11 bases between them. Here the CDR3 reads CASSDSGGDQETQYF. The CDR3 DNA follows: TGTGCCAGCAGTGACTCGGGGGGCGACCAAGAGACCCAGTACTTC.

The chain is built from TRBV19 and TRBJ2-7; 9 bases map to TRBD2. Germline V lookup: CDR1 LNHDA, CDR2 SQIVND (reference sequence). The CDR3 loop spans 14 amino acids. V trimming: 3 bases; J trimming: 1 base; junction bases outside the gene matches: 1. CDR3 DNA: TGTGCCAGTAGTATGGCGGGGGGGTCCTACGAGCAGTACTTC. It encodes CASSMAGGSYEQYF.

The CDR3 DNA reads as TGTGCCACGCGACAGAATAGCAATCAGCCCCAGCATTTT. This codes for CATRQNSNQPQHF. The genes are TRBV6-5 and TRBJ1-5, with D tentatively TRBD1 (5 bases). V was trimmed by 10 bases and J by 0 bases, leaving 10 bases between them. This CDR3 spans 13 amino acids. Germline CDR1 MNHEY, CDR2 SVGAGI.

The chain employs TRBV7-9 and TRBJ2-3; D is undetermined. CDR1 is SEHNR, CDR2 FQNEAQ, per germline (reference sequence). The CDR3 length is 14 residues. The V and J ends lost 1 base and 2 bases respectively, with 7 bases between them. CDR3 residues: CASSLGGTTDTQYF. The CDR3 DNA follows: TGTGCCAGCAGCTTAGGGGGAACCACAGATACGCAGTATTTT.

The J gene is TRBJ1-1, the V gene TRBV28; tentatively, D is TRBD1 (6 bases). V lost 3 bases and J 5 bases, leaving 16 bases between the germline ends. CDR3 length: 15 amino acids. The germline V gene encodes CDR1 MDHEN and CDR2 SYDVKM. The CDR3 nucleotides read TGTGCCAGCAGTTTGGAGGGGGGCGCGTATACTGAAGCTTTCTTT. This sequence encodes CASSLEGGAYTEAFF.

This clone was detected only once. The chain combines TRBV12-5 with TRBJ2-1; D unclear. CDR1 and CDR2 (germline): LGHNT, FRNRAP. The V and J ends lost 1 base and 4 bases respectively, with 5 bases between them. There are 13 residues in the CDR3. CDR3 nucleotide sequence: TGTGCTAGTGGTTTGGGCACATACAATGAGCAGTTCTTC. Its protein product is CASGLGTYNEQFF.

The CDR3 bases are TGTGCCAGTAGTATGTCACCTACCTACGAGCAGTACTTC. Translating gives CASSMSPTYEQYF. This chain uses TRBV19 with TRBJ2-7, with no clear D. Germline CDR1 is LNHDA and CDR2 is SQIVND (reference sequence). The CDR3 contains 13 residues. Trimming took off 3 bases at V and 2 bases at J, with 8 bases between the two ends.

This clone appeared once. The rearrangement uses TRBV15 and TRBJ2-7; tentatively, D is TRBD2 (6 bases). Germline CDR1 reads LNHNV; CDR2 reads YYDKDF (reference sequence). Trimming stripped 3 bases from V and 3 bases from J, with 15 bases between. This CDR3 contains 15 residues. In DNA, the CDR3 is TGTGCCACCAGCAGGAAGGGACTCAAGAGCTACGAGCAGTACTTC. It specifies CATSRKGLKSYEQYF. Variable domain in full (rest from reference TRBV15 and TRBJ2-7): DAMVIQNPRYQVTQFGKPVTLSCSQTLNHNVMYWYQQKSSQAPKLLFHYYDKDFNNEADTPDNFQSRRPNTSFCFLDIRSPGLGDTAMYLCATSRKGLKSYEQYFGPGTRLTVT.

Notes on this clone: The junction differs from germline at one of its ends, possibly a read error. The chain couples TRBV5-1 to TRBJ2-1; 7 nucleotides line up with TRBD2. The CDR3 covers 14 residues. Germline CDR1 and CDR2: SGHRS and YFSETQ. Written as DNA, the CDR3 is TGCGCAAGCAAGCGGGGCGCACCCCCCAATGAGCAGTTCTTC. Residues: CASKRGAPPNEQFF.

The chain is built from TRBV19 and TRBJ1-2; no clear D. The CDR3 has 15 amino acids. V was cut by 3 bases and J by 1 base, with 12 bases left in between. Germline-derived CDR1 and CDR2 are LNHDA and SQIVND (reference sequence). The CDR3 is CASSISGTHNYGYTF. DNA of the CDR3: TGTGCCAGTAGTATCTCCGGTACCCATAACTATGGCTACACCTTC. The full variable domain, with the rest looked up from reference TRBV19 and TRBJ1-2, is DGGITQSPKYLFRKEGQNVTLSCEQNLNHDAMYWYRQDPGQGLRLIYYSQIVNDFQKGDIAEGYSVSREKKESFPLTVTSAQKNPTAFYLCASSISGTHNYGYTFGSGTRLTVV.

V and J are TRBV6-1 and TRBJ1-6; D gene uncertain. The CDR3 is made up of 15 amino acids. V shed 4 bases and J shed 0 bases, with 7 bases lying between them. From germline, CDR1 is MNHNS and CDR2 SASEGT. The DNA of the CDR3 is TGTGCCAGCAGTGCGCTCAGCTCCTATAATTCACCCCTCCACTTT. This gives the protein CASSALSSYNSPLHF.

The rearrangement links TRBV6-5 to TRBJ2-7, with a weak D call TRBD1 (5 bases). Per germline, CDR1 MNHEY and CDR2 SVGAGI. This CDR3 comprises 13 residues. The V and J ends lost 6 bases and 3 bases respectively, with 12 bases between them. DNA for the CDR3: TGTGCCAGCAGCCAAACAGGTTACTACGAGCAGTACTTC. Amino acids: CASSQTGYYEQYF.

DNA of the CDR3: TGTGCCAGCAGTCTGGACCCCCGGAGTTACGAGCAGTACTTC. Translation: CASSLDPRSYEQYF. V is TRBV6-5 and J is TRBJ2-7; no clear D gene. Germline V gene data show CDR1 as MNHEY and CDR2 as SVGAGI. CDR3 length equals 14 residues. Trimming removed 5 bases at V and 4 bases at J, with 15 bases between.

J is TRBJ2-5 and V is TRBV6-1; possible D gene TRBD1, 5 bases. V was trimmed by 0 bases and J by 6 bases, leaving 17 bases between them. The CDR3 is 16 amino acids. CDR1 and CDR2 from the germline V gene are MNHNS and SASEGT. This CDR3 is CASSEASGLLLKTQYF. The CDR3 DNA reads TGTGCCAGCAGTGAAGCATCAGGGCTTCTATTGAAGACCCAGTACTTC.

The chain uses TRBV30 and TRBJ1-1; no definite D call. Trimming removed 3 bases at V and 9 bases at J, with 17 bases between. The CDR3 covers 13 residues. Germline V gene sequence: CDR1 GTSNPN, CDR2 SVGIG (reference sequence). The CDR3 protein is CAWSHSAGYQAFF. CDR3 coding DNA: TGTGCCTGGAGCCATAGTGCGGGGTATCAAGCTTTCTTT.

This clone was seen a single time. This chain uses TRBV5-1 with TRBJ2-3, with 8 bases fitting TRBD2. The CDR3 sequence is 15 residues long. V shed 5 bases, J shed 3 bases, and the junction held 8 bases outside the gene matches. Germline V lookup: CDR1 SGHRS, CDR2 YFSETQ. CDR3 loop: CASSPGGAVTDTQYF. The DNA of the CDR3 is TGCGCCAGCAGTCCCGGGGGGGCAGTAACAGATACGCAGTATTTT.

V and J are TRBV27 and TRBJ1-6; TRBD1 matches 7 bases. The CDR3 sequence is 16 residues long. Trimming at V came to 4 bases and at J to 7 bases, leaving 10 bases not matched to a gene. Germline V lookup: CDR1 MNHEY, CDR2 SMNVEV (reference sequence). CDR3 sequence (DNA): TGTGCCAGCAGTTCCCGATTGACAGGGAACAATTCACCCCTCCACTTT. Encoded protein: CASSSRLTGNNSPLHF.

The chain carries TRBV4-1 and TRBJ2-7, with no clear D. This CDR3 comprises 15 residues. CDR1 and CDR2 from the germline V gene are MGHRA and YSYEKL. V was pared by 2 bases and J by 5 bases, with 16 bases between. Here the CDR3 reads CASSQNTVGNDEQYF. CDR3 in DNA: TGCGCCAGCAGCCAAAACACAGTAGGGAACGACGAGCAGTACTTC.